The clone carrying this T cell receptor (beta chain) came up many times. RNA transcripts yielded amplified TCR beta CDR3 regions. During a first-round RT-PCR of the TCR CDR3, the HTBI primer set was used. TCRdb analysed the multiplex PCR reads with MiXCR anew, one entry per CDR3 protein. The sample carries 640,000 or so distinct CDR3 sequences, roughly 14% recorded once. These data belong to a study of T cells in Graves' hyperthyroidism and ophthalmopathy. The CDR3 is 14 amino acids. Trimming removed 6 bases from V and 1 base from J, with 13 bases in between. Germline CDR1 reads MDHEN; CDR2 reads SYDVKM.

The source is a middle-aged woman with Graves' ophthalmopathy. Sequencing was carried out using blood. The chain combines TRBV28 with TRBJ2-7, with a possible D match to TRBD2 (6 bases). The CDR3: CASSEGGASYEQYF. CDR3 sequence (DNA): TGTGCCAGCAGCGAAGGAGGGGCATCCTACGAGCAGTACTTC.